These T cell receptor beta chains were read from a single sample in a study of blood T cells in healthy people across ages. MiXCR was run by TCRdb on the 5' RACE reads, yielding one entry per CDR3 protein. The sample has 800,000 or so distinct CDR3 sequences; 20% to 30% are singletons. This sample also belongs to another study, concerning T cells of mothers and their children.

Sequencing was performed on blood. These receptors all come from a boy between 10 and 17 years old in good health. Each CDR3 is given with its conserved first and last residue. D genes are given only for firm matches. Some rows mark clone size as missing; the rest say once, few, many or name a class of expanded clone.

d_call: TRBD2; j_call: TRBJ2-1; clone_size: few; v_call: TRBV6-6; cdr3_aa: CASSYGGGRYEQFF; cdr3_nt: TGTGCCAGCAGTTACGGCGGGGGGAGATATGAGCAGTTCTTC
d_call: -; j_call: TRBJ1-2; clone_size: many; v_call: TRBV29-1; cdr3_aa: CSVEGGYGYTF; cdr3_nt: TGCAGCGTTGAAGGAGGCTATGGCTACACCTTC
d_call: -; j_call: TRBJ1-1; clone_size: few; v_call: TRBV6-2/TRBV6-3; cdr3_aa: CATMGWNTEAFF; cdr3_nt: TGTGCTACTATGGGGTGGAACACTGAAGCTTTCTTT
d_call: TRBD1; j_call: TRBJ2-1; clone_size: once; v_call: TRBV7-9; cdr3_aa: CASSSRDSKQFF; cdr3_nt: TGTGCCAGCAGCTCCCGGGACAGTAAGCAGTTCTTC
d_call: -; j_call: TRBJ2-7; clone_size: few; v_call: TRBV29-1; cdr3_aa: CSVEGRNSYEQYF; cdr3_nt: TGCAGCGTTGAAGGGCGGAACTCCTACGAGCAGTACTTC
d_call: TRBD2; j_call: TRBJ2-1; clone_size: few; v_call: TRBV7-6; cdr3_aa: CASSLQTGGDNEQFF; cdr3_nt: TGTGCCAGCAGCTTACAAACGGGGGGGGACAATGAGCAGTTCTTC
d_call: -; j_call: TRBJ2-2; clone_size: few; v_call: TRBV29-1; cdr3_aa: CSVERTEGNTGELFF; cdr3_nt: TGCAGCGTTGAGAGGACAGAAGGGAACACCGGGGAGCTGTTTTTT
d_call: -; j_call: TRBJ1-2; clone_size: -; v_call: TRBV3-1; cdr3_aa: CASRHEGGADGYTF; cdr3_nt: TGTGCCAGCAGACACGAGGGGGGCGCGGATGGCTACACCTTC
d_call: TRBD1; j_call: TRBJ2-4; clone_size: -; v_call: TRBV2; cdr3_aa: CASSEGQGDQNIQYF; cdr3_nt: TGTGCCAGCAGTGAGGGACAGGGGGACCAAAACATTCAGTACTTC
d_call: -; j_call: TRBJ2-7; clone_size: -; v_call: TRBV9; cdr3_aa: CASSVASTDYEQYF; cdr3_nt: TGTGCCAGCAGCGTAGCTTCGACGGATTACGAGCAGTACTTC
d_call: -; j_call: TRBJ1-1; clone_size: -; v_call: TRBV10-2; cdr3_aa: CASKPGENTEAFF; cdr3_nt: TGCGCTAGCAAGCCAGGTGAGAACACTGAAGCTTTCTTT
d_call: -; j_call: TRBJ1-1; clone_size: -; v_call: TRBV3-1; cdr3_aa: CASSQETTEAFF; cdr3_nt: TGTGCCAGCAGCCAAGAGACCACTGAAGCTTTCTTT
d_call: -; j_call: TRBJ2-7; clone_size: -; v_call: TRBV25-1; cdr3_aa: CASSDSRDGAYEQYF; cdr3_nt: TGTGCCAGCAGTGATTCGAGAGACGGTGCCTACGAGCAGTACTTC
d_call: TRBD2; j_call: TRBJ2-5; clone_size: -; v_call: TRBV20-1; cdr3_aa: CSARDPRLAGETQYF; cdr3_nt: TGCAGTGCTAGAGACCCGCGACTAGCAGGGGAGACCCAGTACTTC
d_call: TRBD2; j_call: TRBJ2-1; clone_size: -; v_call: TRBV7-3; cdr3_aa: CASSLTGSGSYNEQFF; cdr3_nt: TGTGCCAGCAGCTTAACGGGTAGCGGGTCCTACAATGAGCAGTTCTTC
d_call: TRBD2; j_call: TRBJ2-7; clone_size: -; v_call: TRBV7-9; cdr3_aa: CASSLSPQTSGTSYEQYF; cdr3_nt: TGTGCCAGCAGCTTATCCCCTCAGACTAGCGGGACGTCGTACGAGCAGTACTTC
d_call: TRBD2; j_call: TRBJ2-3; clone_size: few; v_call: TRBV10-3; cdr3_aa: CATSLAAVTDTQYF; cdr3_nt: TGTGCCACCAGTCTAGCGGCTGTCACAGATACGCAGTATTTT
d_call: -; j_call: TRBJ2-2; clone_size: -; v_call: TRBV5-6; cdr3_aa: CASSLGDDTGELFF; cdr3_nt: TGTGCCAGCAGCTTAGGGGACGACACCGGGGAGCTGTTTTTT
d_call: TRBD1; j_call: TRBJ2-5; clone_size: few; v_call: TRBV27; cdr3_aa: CASSFSVGGMKTQYF; cdr3_nt: TGTGCCAGCAGCTTCAGCGTAGGGGGCATGAAGACCCAGTACTTC
d_call: TRBD2; j_call: TRBJ2-1; clone_size: -; v_call: TRBV7-3; cdr3_aa: CASSVAGGEDNEQFF; cdr3_nt: TGTGCCAGCAGCGTAGCGGGCGGGGAGGACAATGAGCAGTTCTTC
d_call: TRBD2; j_call: TRBJ2-1; clone_size: -; v_call: TRBV29-1; cdr3_aa: CSVDETSVMTYNEQFF; cdr3_nt: TGCAGCGTGGACGAGACTAGCGTTATGACCTACAATGAGCAGTTCTTC
d_call: -; j_call: TRBJ1-2; clone_size: -; v_call: TRBV12-3/TRBV12-4; cdr3_aa: CARGPGIHGYTF; cdr3_nt: TGTGCCAGAGGGCCAGGGATACATGGCTACACCTTC
d_call: TRBD1; j_call: TRBJ2-7; clone_size: -; v_call: TRBV2; cdr3_aa: CASSHDRAYEQYF; cdr3_nt: TGTGCCAGCAGTCATGACAGGGCCTACGAGCAGTACTTC
d_call: -; j_call: TRBJ2-5; clone_size: -; v_call: TRBV5-1; cdr3_aa: CASSNSGPSVETQYF; cdr3_nt: TGCGCCAGCAGCAACTCGGGACCAAGCGTCGAGACCCAGTACTTC
d_call: -; j_call: TRBJ2-5; clone_size: -; v_call: TRBV2; cdr3_aa: CASSEKSGGPRQETQYF; cdr3_nt: TGTGCCAGCAGTGAAAAGTCGGGGGGCCCGCGTCAAGAGACCCAGTACTTC
d_call: TRBD2; j_call: TRBJ2-7; clone_size: few; v_call: TRBV15; cdr3_aa: CATSRDVASGSSCEQYF; cdr3_nt: TGTGCCACCAGCAGAGACGTGGCTAGCGGGAGTAGCTGCGAGCAGTACTTC
d_call: TRBD1; j_call: TRBJ2-4; clone_size: few; v_call: TRBV5-1; cdr3_aa: CASSLQGQENIQYF; cdr3_nt: TGCGCCAGCAGCTTGCAGGGACAGGAAAACATTCAGTACTTC
d_call: -; j_call: TRBJ1-1; clone_size: few; v_call: TRBV18; cdr3_aa: CASSKGEGNTEAFF; cdr3_nt: TGTGCCAGCTCCAAAGGCGAGGGGAACACTGAAGCTTTCTTT
d_call: -; j_call: TRBJ2-7; clone_size: few; v_call: TRBV6-5; cdr3_aa: CASSLVPGMNIYEQYF; cdr3_nt: TGTGCCAGCAGTTTAGTACCGGGGATGAATATCTACGAGCAGTACTTC
d_call: -; j_call: TRBJ2-2; clone_size: -; v_call: TRBV6-5; cdr3_aa: CASSYDSNTGELFF; cdr3_nt: TGTGCCAGCAGTTACGACTCAAACACCGGGGAGCTGTTTTTT
d_call: -; j_call: TRBJ2-5; clone_size: few; v_call: TRBV28; cdr3_aa: CARARDLAGETQYF; cdr3_nt: TGTGCCAGAGCCCGGGACCTTGCAGGGGAGACCCAGTACTTC